The 27 T cell receptor beta chains below all came from one sample that was sequenced in a study of T cell repertoires in aging, cancer and after chemotherapy. TCR beta rearrangements were amplified from peripheral blood genomic DNA. A mixed TRB-A/B primer pool amplified rearranged TRB by multiplex touch-down PCR. TCRdb re-derived calls from the multiplex PCR reads in MiXCR, one entry per CDR3 protein. The sample holds approximately 13,000 distinct CDR3 sequences, 21% seen once. Sequenced material: blood. Receptors originate from a human donor in good health.

Ten or more counts support this clonotype. The rearrangement joins TRBV27 to TRBJ1-2; 7 positions match TRBD1. V trimming: 9 bases; J trimming: 4 bases; junction bases outside the gene matches: 8. The CDR3 is 13 residues long. Germline V gene lookup returns CDR1 MNHEY and CDR2 SMNVEV (reference sequence). Here the CDR3 reads CASKGGLGYGYTF. CDR3 nucleotide sequence: TGTGCCAGTAAAGGGGGCCTGGGCTATGGCTACACCTTC.

This clonotype is categorized as medium-sized. The rearrangement uses TRBV5-5 and TRBJ2-7; D remains ambiguous. Trimming stripped 0 bases from V and 0 bases from J, with 7 bases between. The germline CDR1 and CDR2 sequences are SGHKS and YYEKEE (reference sequence). The CDR3 runs to 14 residues. The CDR3 loop reads CASSLERFSYEQYF. CDR3 DNA: TGTGCCAGCAGCTTGGAACGATTCTCCTACGAGCAGTACTTC.

This clonotype was detected many times. J is TRBJ1-2 and V is TRBV20-1; D is uncertain. V lost 0 bases, J lost 5 bases, and 10 bases lay in between. This CDR3 comprises 13 residues. CDR1 is DFQATT, CDR2 SNEGSKA, per germline (reference sequence). The CDR3 loop reads CSARDPRTYGYTF. The CDR3 coding sequence is TGCAGTGCTAGAGATCCCAGGACTTATGGCTACACCTTC.

This clonotype ranks as large. This chain uses TRBV6-4 with TRBJ2-6; 10 nucleotides align to TRBD2. With V trimmed by 4 bases and J by 0 bases, 0 bases remained unmatched. The length of the CDR3 is 16 residues. Per the germline V gene, CDR1 is MRHNA and CDR2 is SNTAGT. In DNA, the CDR3 is TGTGCCAGCAGTGGGACTAGCGGCTCTGGGGCCAACGTCCTGACTTTC. This gives the protein CASSGTSGSGANVLTF.

The gene calls are TRBV19 and TRBJ2-1; perhaps TRBD2 as D (5 bases). The ends were cut back, 0 bases at V and 3 bases at J, with 12 bases in the middle. This CDR3 comprises 16 residues. Germline CDR1 reads LNHDA; CDR2 reads SQIVND (reference sequence). The CDR3 DNA sequence: TGTGCCAGTAGTATAGACCCCACGGGGTACTACAATGAGCAGTTCTTC. It translates to CASSIDPTGYYNEQFF.

The CDR3 region has the DNA TGCAGTGCTAGAAGTCCGAGTAGAGGGTACCAGCAGTACTTC. Its protein is CSARSPSRGYQQYF. The chain carries TRBV20-1 and TRBJ2-7; D may be TRBD2 (5 bases). V lost 2 bases and J 8 bases, leaving 19 bases between the germline ends. CDR3 length: 14 amino acids. Per the germline V gene, CDR1 is DFQATT and CDR2 is SNEGSKA (reference sequence).

This clonotype was observed many times. V and J are TRBV6-2 or TRBV6-3 and TRBJ2-6, with D unresolved. The ends were cut back, 2 bases at V and 0 bases at J, with 2 bases in the middle. CDR1 and CDR2 from the germline V gene are MNHEY and SVGEGT. The CDR3 is 14 residues long. Here the CDR3 reads CASSYSSGANVLTF. The CDR3 region has the DNA TGTGCCAGCAGTTACAGCTCTGGGGCCAACGTCCTGACTTTC.

This clonotype has just a few counts. The chain recombines TRBV11-3 with TRBJ1-4; TRBD1 might be the D (5 bases). This CDR3 region has 14 residues. Trimming removed 4 bases from V and 3 bases from J, with 9 bases in between. The germline CDR1 and CDR2 sequences are SGHNT and YENEEA. Written as DNA, the CDR3 is TGTGCCAGCAGCTGGCCGGGACCTAATGAAAAACTGTTTTTT. This codes for CASSWPGPNEKLFF.

The chain links TRBV7-9 to TRBJ2-7; D uncertain. V shed 1 base and J shed 7 bases, with 14 bases lying between them. The CDR3 has 14 amino acids. Per germline, CDR1 SEHNR and CDR2 FQNEAQ (reference sequence). CDR3 sequence reads: CASSLGSVPLEQYF. CDR3 DNA sequence: TGTGCCAGCAGCTTAGGCTCGGTTCCCCTGGAGCAGTACTTC.

This clonotype was seen a handful of times. J is TRBJ2-5 and V is TRBV20-1; possibly TRBD1 or TRBD2 for D (5 bases each). The CDR3 has 13 residues. Germline lookup yields CDR1 DFQATT and CDR2 SNEGSKA (reference sequence). V lost 3 bases, J lost 8 bases, and 16 bases lay in between. Here the CDR3 DNA reads TGCAGTGCTAGTTCCGGGACGGTAGACACCCAGTACTTC. Translating gives CSASSGTVDTQYF.

This chain joins TRBV20-1 and TRBJ1-5; D perhaps matches TRBD1 (6 bases). V dropped 0 bases and J dropped 5 bases, with 8 bases sitting between them. CDR3 length: 13 amino acids. The germline V gene encodes CDR1 DFQATT and CDR2 SNEGSKA (reference sequence). CDR3 sequence reads: CSAREDRDQPQHF. The CDR3, as DNA: TGCAGTGCTAGAGAGGACAGAGATCAGCCCCAGCATTTT.

With regard to this clonotype: The junction does not match germline at one end; this may be a read error. The chain has TRBV20-1 and TRBJ1-1; D might be TRBD1 (5 bases). The germline CDR1 and CDR2 sequences are DFQATT and SNEGSKA (reference sequence). CDR3 length equals 13 residues. DNA for the CDR3: TGCAGTGCTTCCTCAGGGTCCCCCACTAAAGCTTTCTTT. Protein product: CSASSGSPTKAFF.

This clonotype was counted between two and nine times. This chain links TRBV6-2 or TRBV6-3 with TRBJ2-1; 8 positions match TRBD2. The V and J ends lost 6 bases and 0 bases, in that order; junction bases with no gene match: 10. Germline V gene data show CDR1 as MNHEY and CDR2 as SVGEGT. There are 17 residues in the CDR3. The CDR3 region has the DNA TGTGCCAGCAGCCGGGGGGGGCGTGGGCTCTCCTACAATGAGCAGTTCTTC. It is translated as CASSRGGRGLSYNEQFF.

About this clonotype itself: Since the CDR3 does not end with the conserved phenylalanine or tryptophan, this likely comes from a read error. In DNA, the CDR3 is TGTGCCACCGGAAGAGTTGGCTACACCTTA. This encodes CATGRVGYTL. The chain has TRBV6-2 or TRBV6-3 and TRBJ1-2; D is undetermined. CDR1 MNHEY and CDR2 SVGEGT come from the germline V gene. The V and J ends lost 10 bases and 7 bases respectively, with 10 bases between them. The CDR3 is 10 amino acids.

In this sample, this clonotype is medium-sized. The chain has TRBV19 and TRBJ1-1; D is undetermined. The CDR3 consists of 11 residues. Trimming stripped 5 bases from V and 7 bases from J, with 8 bases between. Germline V gene lookup returns CDR1 LNHDA and CDR2 SQIVND (reference sequence). CDR3 sequence (DNA): TGTGCCAGTAGTCCGCGGGTTGAAGCTTTCTTT. Residues: CASSPRVEAFF. Looking up the rest from reference TRBV19 and TRBJ1-1 gives the full variable domain: DGGITQSPKYLFRKEGQNVTLSCEQNLNHDAMYWYRQDPGQGLRLIYYSQIVNDFQKGDIAEGYSVSREKKESFPLTVTSAQKNPTAFYLCASSPRVEAFFGQGTRLTVV.

Remarks on this clonotype: This may arise from a read error, as a much more abundant clone is one base away. The chain links TRBV19 to TRBJ1-1; 8 nucleotides align to TRBD1. CDR3 length: 17 residues. Trimming removed 6 bases from V and 1 base from J; junction bases left unmatched: 13. Germline V gene lookup returns CDR1 LNHDA and CDR2 SQIVND (reference sequence). For the CDR3, the DNA is TGTGCCAGTAGACCTCATAGGGTGGGGACAGGGAACACTGAAGCTTTCTTT. Residues: CASRPHRVGTGNTEAFF.

Concerning this clonotype: Relative to the germline gene, one junction end is altered; a read error may explain this. The chain joins TRBV7-9 to TRBJ2-3; 8 bases are a match to TRBD1. Germline CDR1 SEHNR, CDR2 FQNEAQ (reference sequence). The CDR3 is 14 residues long. The CDR3 sequence is CASSLDRGAETQYF. DNA of the CDR3: TGTGCCAGCAGTTTAGACAGGGGTGCAGAAACGCAGTATTTT. Combining the CDR3 with reference TRBV7-9 and TRBJ2-3 gives the whole variable domain DTGVSQNPRHKITKRGQNVTFRCDPISEHNRLYWYRQTLGQGPEFLTYFQNEAQLEKSRLLSDRFSAERPKGSFSTLEIQRTEQGDSAMYLCASSLDRGAETQYFGPGTRLTVL.

Regarding this clonotype: As the CDR3 is not closed by the conserved phenylalanine or tryptophan, this likely results from a read error. The chain recombines TRBV7-2 with TRBJ1-1; D might be TRBD1 (6 bases). The CDR3 is 18 amino acids. CDR1 and CDR2 (germline): SGHTA, FQGNSA. Trimming stripped 1 base from V and 0 bases from J, with 18 bases between. CDR3 coding DNA: TGTGCCAGCAGCTTAGTCCAGATCTCCCCAGGGGTGAACACTGAAGCTTTCTAT. Translated, it gives CASSLVQISPGVNTEAFY.

A note on this clonotype: No conserved phenylalanine or tryptophan is present at the end of the CDR3, so a read error is the likely explanation. The chain recombines TRBV5-1 with TRBJ1-2; D call uncertain. The CDR3 length is 14 residues. CDR1 is SGHRS and CDR2 is YFSETQ in the germline V gene. V was pared by 4 bases and J by 0 bases, with 10 bases between. Here the CDR3 reads CASSPMTANYGYTL. The CDR3 DNA reads as TGCGCCAGCAGCCCGATGACTGCTAACTATGGCTACACCTTA.

This clonotype is categorized as medium-sized. This sequence joins TRBV6-5 and TRBJ1-2; the D gene is possibly TRBD1 (5 bases). V lost 7 bases, J lost 7 bases, and 19 bases lay in between. The germline V gene has CDR1 MNHEY and CDR2 SVGAGI. The CDR3 spans 14 residues. The CDR3 sequence: CASTRGGEAGGYTF. The CDR3 coding sequence is TGTGCCAGCACTCGCGGGGGGGAGGCGGGTGGCTACACCTTC.

This clonotype is classed as medium-sized. V gene TRBV29-1 combines with J gene TRBJ2-3, with D perhaps matching TRBD1 (5 bases). V shed 8 bases and J shed 2 bases, with 14 bases lying between them. Germline V gene lookup returns CDR1 SQVTM and CDR2 ANQGSEA. This CDR3 has 13 amino acids. The CDR3: CSTAGLPTDTQYF. The CDR3 DNA sequence: TGCAGCACGGCAGGGTTACCCACAGATACGCAGTATTTT.

The chain has TRBV20-1 and TRBJ1-5; 7 nucleotides align to TRBD1. The CDR3 extends over 14 amino acids. Trimming cost V 2 bases and J 4 bases; bases outside gene matches: 5. Germline V gene lookup returns CDR1 DFQATT and CDR2 SNEGSKA (reference sequence). This CDR3 reads CSARSGTENQPQHF. The CDR3, as DNA: TGCAGTGCTAGAAGCGGGACAGAAAATCAGCCCCAGCATTTT.

This clonotype is labeled as medium-sized. The V and J genes are TRBV30 and TRBJ2-7; perhaps TRBD1 as D (6 bases). CDR3 length: 13 amino acids. V lost 4 bases and J 4 bases, leaving 14 bases between the germline ends. Per germline, CDR1 GTSNPN and CDR2 SVGIG (reference sequence). CDR3 coding DNA: TGTGCCTGGAATTGGCAGGGGATGTACGAGCAGTACTTC. Translation gives CAWNWQGMYEQYF.

The rearrangement joins TRBV5-6 to TRBJ1-4; possible D gene TRBD1, 5 bases. The germline V gene has CDR1 SGHDT and CDR2 YYEEEE. V was trimmed by 4 bases and J by 6 bases, leaving 16 bases between them. The CDR3 loop spans 15 amino acids. The CDR3 DNA sequence: TGTGCCAGCAGCCAAGGGCAGGGTCGGGATGAAAAACTGTTTTTT. Its translation is CASSQGQGRDEKLFF.

The sample holds a few counts of this clonotype. This chain links TRBV5-1 with TRBJ2-2, with D possibly being TRBD2 (6 bases). This CDR3 comprises 16 residues. CDR1 is SGHRS, CDR2 YFSETQ, per germline. V was cut by 0 bases and J by 1 base, with 10 bases left in between. For the CDR3, the DNA is TGCGCCAGCAGCTTGGTGGTCGGGGGGAACACCGGGGAGCTGTTTTTT. Translated: CASSLVVGGNTGELFF.

The rearrangement joins TRBV4-3 to TRBJ1-5; 8 bases are a match to TRBD1. Germline-derived CDR1 and CDR2 are LGHNA and YSLEER. The CDR3 has 16 residues. With V trimmed by 0 bases and J by 6 bases, 7 bases remained unmatched. The CDR3 protein is CASSQDGGQGGQPQHF. CDR3 DNA sequence: TGCGCCAGCAGCCAAGACGGAGGACAGGGAGGTCAGCCCCAGCATTTT.

This clonotype showed up just a few times. V is TRBV5-1 and J is TRBJ1-2; no clear D. Germline loops: CDR1 SGHRS, CDR2 YFSETQ. The ends were cut back, 0 bases at V and 0 bases at J, with 3 bases in the middle. This CDR3 has 13 residues. The CDR3 region has the DNA TGCGCCAGCAGCTTGGTCCCTAACTATGGCTACACCTTC. This translates into CASSLVPNYGYTF.